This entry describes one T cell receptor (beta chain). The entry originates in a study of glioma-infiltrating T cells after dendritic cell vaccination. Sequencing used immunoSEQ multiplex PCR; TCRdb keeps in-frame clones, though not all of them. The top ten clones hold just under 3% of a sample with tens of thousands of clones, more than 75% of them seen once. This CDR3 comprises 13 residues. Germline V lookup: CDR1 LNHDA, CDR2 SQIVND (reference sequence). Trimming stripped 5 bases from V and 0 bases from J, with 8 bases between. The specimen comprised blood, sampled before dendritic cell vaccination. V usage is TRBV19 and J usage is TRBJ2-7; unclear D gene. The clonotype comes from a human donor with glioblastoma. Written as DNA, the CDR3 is TGTGCCAGTAGTCTAACGTCCTCCTACGAGCAGTACTTC. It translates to CASSLTSSYEQYF. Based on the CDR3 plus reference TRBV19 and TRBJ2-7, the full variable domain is DGGITQSPKYLFRKEGQNVTLSCEQNLNHDAMYWYRQDPGQGLRLIYYSQIVNDFQKGDIAEGYSVSREKKESFPLTVTSAQKNPTAFYLCASSLTSSYEQYFGPGTRLTVT.